The following is a T cell receptor (beta chain) sequence with its context. The antigen is not known. Germline CDR1 is LNHDA and CDR2 is SQIVND (reference sequence). V was pared by 3 bases and J by 0 bases, with 8 bases between. The CDR3 spans 15 residues. Profiling relied on immunoSEQ multiplex PCR, and the TCRdb table lists in-frame clones only, not all of them. Among about 58,000 clones listed, approximately 86% were seen once. The data stem from a study of OX40 agonist ivuxolimab in advanced cancers. Findings and caveats of the study: Partial responders receiving 0.1-3.0 mg/kg showed among the lowest clonal expansion.

This rearrangement joins TRBV19 to TRBJ2-2; D gene uncertain. The sequencing here drew on CD4+ or CD8+ T cells sorted from blood, taken in a trial of the OX40 agonist ivuxolimab. The TCR comes from an adult with an advanced solid tumor such as melanoma, head and neck, liver or kidney cancer. The CDR3 coding sequence is TGTGCCAGTAGTATTTTCAGCTCGAACACCGGGGAGCTGTTTTTT. Translated, it gives CASSIFSSNTGELFF. The whole variable domain, remainder taken from reference TRBV19 and TRBJ2-2, is DGGITQSPKYLFRKEGQNVTLSCEQNLNHDAMYWYRQDPGQGLRLIYYSQIVNDFQKGDIAEGYSVSREKKESFPLTVTSAQKNPTAFYLCASSIFSSNTGELFFGEGSRLTVL.